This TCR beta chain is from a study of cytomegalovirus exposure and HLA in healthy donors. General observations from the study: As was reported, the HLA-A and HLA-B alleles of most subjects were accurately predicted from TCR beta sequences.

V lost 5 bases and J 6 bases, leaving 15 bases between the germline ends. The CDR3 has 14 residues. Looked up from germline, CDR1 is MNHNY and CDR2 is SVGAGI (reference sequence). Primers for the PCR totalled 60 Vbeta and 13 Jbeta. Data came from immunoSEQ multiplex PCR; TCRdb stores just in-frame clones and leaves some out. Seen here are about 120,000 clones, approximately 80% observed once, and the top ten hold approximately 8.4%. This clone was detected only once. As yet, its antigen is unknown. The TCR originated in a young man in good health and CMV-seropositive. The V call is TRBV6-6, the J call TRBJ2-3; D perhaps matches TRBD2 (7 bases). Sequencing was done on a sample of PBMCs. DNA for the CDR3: TGTGCCAGCAGTAAGGGGGAGGGTGGGGATACGCAGTATTTT. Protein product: CASSKGEGGDTQYF.